The entry below gives a single T cell receptor beta chain sequence along with its context. This entry comes from a study of control samples from healthy donors and cancer patients. TCRdb's table, derived via immunoSEQ multiplex PCR, lists solely in-frame clones and lacks some. Among about 75,000 clones, more than 75% were seen once, and the ten largest hold more than 12%. V dropped 2 bases and J dropped 8; count of bases not matched to a gene: 5. CDR1 KGHDR and CDR2 SFDVKD come from the germline V gene. The CDR3 runs 15 residues. The sample was blood. The chain carries TRBV24-1 and TRBJ2-1; 10 bases are a match to TRBD2. The TCR originated in a man between 50 and 59 years old in good health. The CDR3 nucleotides are TGTGCCACCAGTGATTCGGGGACTAGCGACGATGAGCAGTTCTTC. Amino acids: CATSDSGTSDDEQFF.